This T cell receptor beta chain derives from a study of blood T cell repertoires in COVID-19. The repertoire was sequenced with immunoSEQ multiplex PCR; TCRdb's copy has only in-frame clones and lacks some. The table includes about 200,000 clones, more than 70% detected once. The germline gives CDR1 MNHEY, CDR2 SVGAGI. Trimming removed 5 bases from V and 4 bases from J, with 15 bases in between. The CDR3 spans 15 residues. The specimen was peripheral blood. The receptor was isolated from a man between 18 and 35 years old with active or convalescent COVID-19. This chain uses TRBV6-5 with TRBJ1-3; weak D call: TRBD1 (6 bases). CDR3 sequence (DNA): TGTGCCAGCAGTCGCACAGGGATGGGAGGAAACACCATATATTTT. Translated: CASSRTGMGGNTIYF.